This T cell receptor beta chain was sequenced for a study of blood T cell repertoires in COVID-19. Study at large: The analysed material was cDNA or gDNA that came from T cells, B-cell-depleted T cells, or PBMCs.

Germline V CDR1 and CDR2: SEHNR, FQNEAQ (reference sequence). The CDR3 is 15 amino acids. V lost 2 bases to trimming and J lost 6 bases, with 15 bases between them. TCRdb's table, derived via immunoSEQ multiplex PCR, lists solely in-frame clones and lacks some. The sample contains around 250,000 clones, approximately 88% of which appear only once. The TCR originated in a woman aged 40 to 50 who had recovered from COVID-19. V gene TRBV7-9 combines with J gene TRBJ2-3, with no clear D. Sequencing was performed on peripheral blood. The chain's CDR3 is CASSLPRGEADTQYF. The CDR3 DNA sequence: TGTGCCAGCAGCTTACCCAGAGGAGAGGCGGATACGCAGTATTTT. The whole variable domain, remainder taken from reference TRBV7-9 and TRBJ2-3, is DTGVSQNPRHKITKRGQNVTFRCDPISEHNRLYWYRQTLGQGPEFLTYFQNEAQLEKSRLLSDRFSAERPKGSFSTLEIQRTEQGDSAMYLCASSLPRGEADTQYFGPGTRLTVL.